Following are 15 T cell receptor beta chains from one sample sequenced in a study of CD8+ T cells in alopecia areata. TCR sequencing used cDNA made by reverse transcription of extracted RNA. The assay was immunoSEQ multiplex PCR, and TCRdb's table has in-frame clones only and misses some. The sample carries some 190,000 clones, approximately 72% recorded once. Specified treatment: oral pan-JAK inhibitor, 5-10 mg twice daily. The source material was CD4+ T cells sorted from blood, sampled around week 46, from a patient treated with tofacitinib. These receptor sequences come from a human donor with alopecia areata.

The CDR3: CASSPGANVLTF. As DNA, the CDR3 is TGTGCCAGCAGCCCTGGGGCCAACGTCCTGACTTTC. The chain links TRBV14 to TRBJ2-6; no definite D call. This CDR3 is built from 12 residues. Germline V gene lookup returns CDR1 SGHDN and CDR2 FVKESK. V dropped 4 bases and J dropped 2 bases, with 0 bases sitting between them.

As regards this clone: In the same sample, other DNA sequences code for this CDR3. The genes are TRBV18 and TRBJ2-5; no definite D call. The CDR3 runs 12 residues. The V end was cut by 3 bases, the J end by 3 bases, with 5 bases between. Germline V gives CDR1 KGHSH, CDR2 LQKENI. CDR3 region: CASSPTEETQYF. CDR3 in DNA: TGTGCCAGCTCACCCACAGAAGAGACCCAGTACTTC.

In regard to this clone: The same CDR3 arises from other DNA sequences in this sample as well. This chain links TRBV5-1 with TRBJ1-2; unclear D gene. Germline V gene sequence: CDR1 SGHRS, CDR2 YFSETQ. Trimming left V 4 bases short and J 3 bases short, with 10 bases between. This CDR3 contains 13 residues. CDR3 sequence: CASSLGRDYGYTF. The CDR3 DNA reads TGCGCCAGCAGCCTGGGGAGGGACTATGGCTACACCTTC.

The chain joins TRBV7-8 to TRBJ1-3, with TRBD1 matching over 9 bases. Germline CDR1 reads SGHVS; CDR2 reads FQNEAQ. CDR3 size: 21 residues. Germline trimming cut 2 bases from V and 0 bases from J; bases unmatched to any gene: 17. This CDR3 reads CASSLTPRRDRVLDSGNTIYF. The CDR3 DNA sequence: TGTGCCAGCAGCTTAACACCTCGCCGGGACAGGGTTCTTGACTCTGGAAACACCATATATTTT.

The CDR3 loop is CASSLAGETQYF. CDR3 nucleotides: TGCGCCAGCAGCTTGGCGGGGGAGACCCAGTACTTC. This rearrangement joins TRBV5-1 to TRBJ2-5; D possibly corresponds to TRBD2 (5 bases). The CDR3 is 12 amino acids. Trimming removed 0 bases from V and 5 bases from J, with 5 bases in between. Germline V gene data show CDR1 as SGHRS and CDR2 as YFSETQ.

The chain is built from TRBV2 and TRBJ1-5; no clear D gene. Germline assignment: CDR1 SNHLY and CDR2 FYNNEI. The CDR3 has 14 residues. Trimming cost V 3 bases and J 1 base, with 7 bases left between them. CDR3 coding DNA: TGTGCCAGCAGTGAGCAGACGAGCAATCAGCCCCAGCATTTT. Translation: CASSEQTSNQPQHF.

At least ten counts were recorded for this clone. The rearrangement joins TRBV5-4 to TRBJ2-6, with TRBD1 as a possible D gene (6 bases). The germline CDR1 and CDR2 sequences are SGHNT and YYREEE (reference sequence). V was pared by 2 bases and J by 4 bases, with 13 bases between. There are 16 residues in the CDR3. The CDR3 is CASSLPRGSGANVLTF. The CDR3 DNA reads TGTGCCAGCAGCTTACCGAGGGGGTCCGGGGCCAACGTCCTGACTTTC. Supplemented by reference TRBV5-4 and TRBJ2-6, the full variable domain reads ETGVTQSPTHLIKTRGQQVTLRCSSQSGHNTVSWYQQALGQGPQFIFQYYREEENGRGNFPPRFSGLQFPNYSSELNVNALELDDSALYLCASSLPRGSGANVLTFGAGSRLTVL.

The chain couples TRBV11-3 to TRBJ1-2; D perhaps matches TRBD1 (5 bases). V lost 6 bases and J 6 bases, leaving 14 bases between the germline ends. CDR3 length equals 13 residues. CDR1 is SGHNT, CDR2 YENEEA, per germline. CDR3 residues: CASSSGPADGYTF. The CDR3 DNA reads TGTGCCAGCAGTTCAGGGCCGGCGGATGGCTACACCTTC.

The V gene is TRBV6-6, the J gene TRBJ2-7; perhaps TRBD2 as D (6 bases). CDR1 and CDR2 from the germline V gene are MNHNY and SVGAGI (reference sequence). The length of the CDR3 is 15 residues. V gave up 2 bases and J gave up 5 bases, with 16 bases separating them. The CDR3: CASSYRLAREDEQYF. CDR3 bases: TGTGCCAGCAGTTACAGGTTGGCCAGGGAGGACGAGCAGTACTTC.

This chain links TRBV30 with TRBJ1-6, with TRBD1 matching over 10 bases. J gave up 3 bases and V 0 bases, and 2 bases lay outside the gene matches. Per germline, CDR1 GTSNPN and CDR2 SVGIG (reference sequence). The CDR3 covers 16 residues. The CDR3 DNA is TGTGCCTGGAGTGTAGGACAGGGGGTCTATAATTCACCCCTCCACTTT. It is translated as CAWSVGQGVYNSPLHF. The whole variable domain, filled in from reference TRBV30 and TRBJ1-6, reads SQTIHQWPATLVQPVGSPLSLECTVEGTSNPNLYWYRQAAGRGLQLLFYSVGIGQISSEVPQNLSASRPQDRQFILSSKKLLLSDSGFYLCAWSVGQGVYNSPLHFGNGTRLTVT.

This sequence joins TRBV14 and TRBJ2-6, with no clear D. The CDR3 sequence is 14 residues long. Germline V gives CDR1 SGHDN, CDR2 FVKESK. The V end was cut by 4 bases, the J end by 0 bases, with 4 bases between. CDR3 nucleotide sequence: TGTGCCAGCAGCCTGGGCTCTGGGGCCAACGTCCTGACTTTC. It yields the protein CASSLGSGANVLTF.

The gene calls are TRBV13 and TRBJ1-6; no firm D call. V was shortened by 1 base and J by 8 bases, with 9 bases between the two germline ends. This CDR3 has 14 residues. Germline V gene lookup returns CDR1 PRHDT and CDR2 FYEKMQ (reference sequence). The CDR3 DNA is TGTGCCAGCAGCTTAGTTGGTGGGGATTCACCCCTCCACTTT. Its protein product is CASSLVGGDSPLHF.

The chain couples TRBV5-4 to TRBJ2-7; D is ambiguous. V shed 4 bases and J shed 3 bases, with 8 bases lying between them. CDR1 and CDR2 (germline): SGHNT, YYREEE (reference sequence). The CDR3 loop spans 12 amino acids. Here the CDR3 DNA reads TGTGCCAGCAGCGAGCTCAACTACGAGCAGTACTTC. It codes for CASSELNYEQYF.

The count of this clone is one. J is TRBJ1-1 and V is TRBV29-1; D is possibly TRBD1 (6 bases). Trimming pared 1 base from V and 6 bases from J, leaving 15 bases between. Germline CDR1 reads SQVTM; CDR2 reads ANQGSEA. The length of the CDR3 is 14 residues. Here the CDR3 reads CSVEVGGMGAEAFF. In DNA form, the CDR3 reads TGCAGCGTTGAAGTTGGGGGCATGGGCGCTGAAGCTTTCTTT.

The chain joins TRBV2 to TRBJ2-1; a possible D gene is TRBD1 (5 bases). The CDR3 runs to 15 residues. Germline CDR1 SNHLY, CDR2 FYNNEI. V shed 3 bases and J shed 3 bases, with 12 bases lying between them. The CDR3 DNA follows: TGTGCCAGCAGTGAGCGCAGGGCTGGCTACAATGAGCAGTTCTTC. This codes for CASSERRAGYNEQFF. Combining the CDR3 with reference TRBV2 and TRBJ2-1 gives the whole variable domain EPEVTQTPSHQVTQMGQEVILRCVPISNHLYFYWYRQILGQKVEFLVSFYNNEISEKSEIFDDQFSVERPDGSNFTLKIRSTKLEDSAMYFCASSERRAGYNEQFFGPGTRLTVL.